This record covers a single TCR beta chain. Its binding antigen is unknown. No qualities accompany the bases; no much larger clone lies one base away. The data belong to a study of T cells in localized non-small cell lung cancer (dated by TCRdb to 2020 to 2021). Regarding the complete study: The study analyzed T cell repertoires of about 230 early-stage NSCLC patients, comparing tumors and uninvolved tumor-adjacent lungs. A mean age of around 66 years was recorded for the NSCLC patients, of whom more than 120 were male and more than 85 were female. The cohort consisted of a few hundred treatment-naive NSCLC patients whose localized lung tumors had been resected.

The immunoSEQ Assay was used to sequence TCR beta CDR3 regions from DNA. On the authors' methods: To compute T cell density, TCR beta template counts were normalized to usable DNA, which was estimated by amplifying housekeeping genes. Richness was estimated using the preseqR package, with extrapolation to 400,000 templates for PBMC samples and to 120,000 templates for tissue samples. Clonality was defined as one minus Pielou's evenness. Differential abundance testing on productive amino-acid clonotypes, with a minimum total count of 5 and an alpha of 0.1, was used to identify tissue-enriched TCRs. The Jaccard Index and the Morisita Overlap Index were used to quantify repertoire overlap between compartments. TCR beta CDR3s were clustered by GLIPH together with public tetramer-defined viral CDR3s, and at least three viral sequences plus V-gene enrichment were required for viral motifs. What TCRdb holds here is the immuneACCESS table cut down to in-frame rearrangements. Part of the clones is not present; checked against another copy, under half of the missing clones reflect an unresolved V gene, and the others are unexplained. V, J and clone size are those of that table, while D and trimming were read from the DNA. This sample gives over 40,000 clones in total; about 85% of them show up just once. The biggest ten clones account for 7% to 9% of the sample.

Paper-wide results and their limitations: Because of the exploratory design, TCR variables were selected using unadjusted p-values without false-discovery rate correction. A median of about 61 of the top 100 tumor clones turned up in the paired uninvolved adjacent lung, and approximately 30 of those clones also ranked among the top 100 of that same adjacent lung. Multi-region tumor sequencing was not performed, so intratumor heterogeneity could not be excluded. Higher T cell density in blood was associated with longer overall survival, whereas higher clonality in adjacent lung was associated with shorter survival. Uninvolved tumor-adjacent lung showed the highest T cell clonality, higher than tumor, which suggests more focused antigenic responses in the uninvolved tumor-adjacent lung.

At diagnosis, tumor, uninvolved tumor-adjacent lung and peripheral blood were collected and then preserved as a mix of FFPE and fresh-frozen material. Blood samples were analyzed as peripheral blood mononuclear cells for TCR repertoire profiling. The CDR3 starts with the cysteine, ends with the phenylalanine, and has 15 residues. The sequence is cut down to CDR3 DNA, 45 bases in frame from base 1. Based on the germline V gene, the CDR1 and CDR2 sequences are MNHEY and SVGAGI. V drops 0 bases and J drops 4 bases, leaving 12 bases in between. Source: peripheral blood, taken before any cancer treatment. This sequence was found in a woman between 18 and 55 years old with stage III lung adenocarcinoma. This chain joins TRBV6-5 to TRBJ1-2, and perhaps TRBD1 as D gene, on 6 matching bases. The DNA is as follows: TGTGCCAGCAGTTACTCGACCGACAGGATCTATGGCTACACCTTC. Translated, it reads CASSYSTDRIYGYTF.